This entry features one T cell receptor (beta chain) sequence. The authors ran unsorted PBMC replicate PCRs on 300 ng DNA, approximately 30,000 T cell genomes. Assay: immunoSEQ multiplex PCR; the TCRdb copy retains only in-frame clones and omits some. The data contain around 450,000 clones, around 79% of them singletons. All donors were healthy HIV-negative adults lacking recent acute infections or vaccinations. The sample belongs to a study of shared clonotypes between healthy human individuals. There are 12 residues in the CDR3. Trimming took 2 bases from V and 7 from J, leaving 5 bases between them. From germline, CDR1 is MDHEN and CDR2 SYDVKM.

This receptor was taken from a woman between 35 and 50 years old in good health. Some clones in this sample may be carry-over from other donors' samples. The sample consisted of PBMCs. The chain links TRBV28 to TRBJ2-2; no definite D call. DNA for the CDR3: TGTGCCAGCAGTTTAAGAATCGGGGAGCTGTTTTTT. Translation gives CASSLRIGELFF.